The rows below give T cell receptor beta chains drawn from one sample of a study of kidney transplant recipient with SARS-CoV-2 infection. TCRdb reprocessed the reads via MiXCR and lists one record per CDR3 protein. Here the sample spans about 240,000 distinct CDR3 sequences, less than 35% being singletons. The specimen comprised a blood sample, sampled at baseline and around day 110 from a kidney transplant recipient. The source is a male patient younger than 45 who had COVID-19 and was a kidney transplant recipient. A subset of T cells may come from the graft donor. The CDR3 runs from the conserved cysteine through the conserved F or W. The D gene is left open where the match is weak. The size field reads once, few or many counts, or a class when the clone is expanded.

j_call clone_size d_call v_call cdr3_nt cdr3_aa
TRBJ1-2 many . TRBV4-3 TGCGCCAGCAGCGCGCTTATAGGACGTCGAAAGACCTATGGCTACACCTTC CASSALIGRRKTYGYTF
TRBJ1-1 many . TRBV6-2/TRBV6-3 TGTGCCAGCAGTTACAATACAGGGATGAACACTGAAGCTTTCTTT CASSYNTGMNTEAFF
TRBJ2-1 few . TRBV5-6 TGTGCCAGCAGCTTTAGTTCGCTCTGGGCGGGATCCTACAATGAGCAGTTCTTC CASSFSSLWAGSYNEQFF
TRBJ1-4 many . TRBV2 TGTGCCAGCAGTCTGGACAGCCTTAATGAAAAACTGTTTTTT CASSLDSLNEKLFF
TRBJ2-5 few TRBD2 TRBV30 TGTGCCTGGGGGGGAGGGAAGGGCGTCAAGACCCAGTACTTC CAWGGGKGVKTQYF
TRBJ2-7 many . TRBV4-3 TGCGCCAGCAGCCAAGACGTCGGGACCGGAGCCTACGAGCAGTACTTC CASSQDVGTGAYEQYF
TRBJ2-7 many . TRBV7-6 TGTGCCAGCAGCTTAGAGGGGGGTTCTCCCTACGAGCAGTACTTC CASSLEGGSPYEQYF
TRBJ2-3 many TRBD2 TRBV5-1 TGCGCCAGTCAAAGCGGGAGAAGCACAGATACGCAGTATTTT CASQSGRSTDTQYF
TRBJ1-2 many . TRBV7-9 TGTGCCAGCAGCGCAGGTTCATACCATGGAAAGACCTATGGCTACACCTTC CASSAGSYHGKTYGYTF
TRBJ1-2 many . TRBV10-2 TGCGCCAGCAGTATGTATTACACTTCTAGAAAGACCTATGGCTACACCTTC CASSMYYTSRKTYGYTF